The 10 T cell receptor beta chains in this list originate from one sample, sequenced in a study of early T cells in non-severe SARS-CoV-2 infection (dated by TCRdb to the early 2020s). Receptor libraries were prepared by 5' RACE. Sequenced using a NextSeq 500. TCRdb reprocessing: public reads trimmed at Q25 with fastp, clones called with MiXCR, in-frame beta chains kept. Each CDR3 protein gets just one entry, which takes the most common genes and DNA from the rows behind it. Recorded for this sample are around 71,000 distinct CDR3 sequences; more than 14% of them occurred a single time. Jointly, the top ten make up around 3.7% of the sample. Sequences were derived from whole blood, sampled at baseline. All receptors derive from an adult who was a healthcare worker with PCR-confirmed SARS-CoV-2 infection or an uninfected control (not recorded which).

This clonotype occurred a few times. The genes are TRBV28 and TRBJ1-1, with D unresolved. V was shortened by 2 bases and J by 3 bases, with 10 bases between the two germline ends. The CDR3 spans 14 residues. Germline V CDR1 and CDR2: MDHEN, SYDVKM. CDR3 amino acids: CASSLGIGDTEAFF. In DNA form, the CDR3 reads TGTGCCAGCAGTTTAGGTATCGGAGACACTGAAGCTTTCTTT.

A few counts support this clonotype. The rearrangement joins TRBV14 to TRBJ2-5; D call uncertain. Germline CDR1 reads SGHDN; CDR2 reads FVKESK. CDR3 size: 17 residues. Between the trimmed V and J ends, which lost 1 base and 0 bases, there was a span of 15 bases. The CDR3, as DNA: TGTGCCAGCAGCCAAGGTTTTGCCAGCCACTACCAAGAGACCCAGTACTTC. It specifies CASSQGFASHYQETQYF.

This clonotype was picked up a small number of times. The J gene is TRBJ2-1, the V gene TRBV20-1; D is ambiguous. V was shortened by 0 bases and J by 10 bases, with 13 bases between the two germline ends. CDR1 is DFQATT and CDR2 is SNEGSKA in the germline V gene (reference sequence). The CDR3 loop spans 13 amino acids. CDR3 protein: CSARDTAVREQFF. The DNA of the CDR3 is TGCAGTGCTAGAGATACCGCTGTCCGGGAGCAGTTCTTC.

In its sample, this clonotype was seen a few times. The V call is TRBV7-6, the J call TRBJ2-1, with 14 bases identical to TRBD2. Germline V gives CDR1 SGHVS, CDR2 FNYEAQ. J gave up 6 bases and V 5 bases, and 3 bases lay outside the gene matches. CDR3 size: 15 residues. CDR3 in DNA: TGTGCCAGCAGCGTTGGGACTAGCGGGGGCAATGAGCAGTTCTTC. Its protein is CASSVGTSGGNEQFF.

There are a few counts of this clonotype. This chain connects TRBV10-2 to TRBJ2-4; tentative D call: TRBD2 (6 bases). This CDR3 region has 16 residues. The V end lost 0 bases, the J end lost 9 bases, and 18 bases lay between the germline ends. Germline V gene data show CDR1 as WSHSY and CDR2 as SAAADI. The CDR3 region has the DNA TGCGCCAGCAGTGAGTCCAGTAGCACGGGAGCGAGCATTCAGTACTTC. This sequence encodes CASSESSSTGASIQYF.

This chain uses TRBV5-1 with TRBJ1-2; 7 nucleotides align to TRBD1. V dropped 2 bases and J dropped 5; count of bases not matched to a gene: 3. Germline CDR1 SGHRS, CDR2 YFSETQ. This CDR3 comprises 13 residues. The CDR3 nucleotides are TGCGCCAGCAGCTTAGACAGGGAATATGGCTACACCTTC. Translated, it gives CASSLDREYGYTF.

This clonotype was counted a few times. CDR3 nucleotide sequence: TGTGCCAGCAGTGCCGGGTCCGGGGCCAACGTCCTGACTTTC. Translating it yields CASSAGSGANVLTF. The chain recombines TRBV28 with TRBJ2-6; D ambiguous. This CDR3 is built from 14 residues. Germline V gene data show CDR1 as MDHEN and CDR2 as SYDVKM. Between the trimmed V and J ends, which lost 5 bases and 4 bases, there was a span of 9 bases.

This clonotype has only a few counts. The chain joins TRBV27 to TRBJ2-1; the D is unclear. The CDR3 loop spans 13 amino acids. V was shortened by 5 bases and J by 2 bases, with 7 bases between the two germline ends. Germline-derived CDR1 and CDR2 are MNHEY and SMNVEV (reference sequence). CDR3 nucleotides: TGTGCCAGCAGTAAGGGAACCTACAATGAGCAGTTCTTC. It specifies CASSKGTYNEQFF.

The chain carries TRBV10-3 and TRBJ1-2; no definite D call. Germline V gene sequence: CDR1 ENHRY, CDR2 SYGVKD. Trimming took 1 base from V and 3 from J, leaving 6 bases between them. The CDR3 loop spans 13 amino acids. The CDR3 reads CAISEWRDYGYTF. The CDR3 DNA reads as TGTGCCATCAGTGAGTGGCGGGACTATGGCTACACCTTC.

The table lists this clonotype with a few counts. V and J are TRBV28 and TRBJ2-7, with D unclear. CDR1 and CDR2 (germline): MDHEN, SYDVKM. This CDR3 region has 13 residues. Trimming stripped 3 bases from V and 5 bases from J, with 11 bases between. The CDR3 is CASSFSPLDEQYF. Written as DNA, the CDR3 is TGTGCCAGCAGTTTTAGCCCCCTAGACGAGCAGTACTTC.